Listed below are T cell receptor beta chains from one sample, sequenced in a study of T-cell reconstitution after alpha-beta-depleted transplantation in children. TCRdb used MiXCR to reprocess the PCR reads, holding one entry per CDR3 protein. This table holds a few hundred thousand distinct CDR3 sequences, around a tenth found once. The sample here was PBMCs, taken before TCRalphabeta/CD19-depleted stem cell transplant. Every receptor here comes from a boy in the first two years of life with acute myeloid leukemia, due to receive a stem cell transplant. The CDR3 runs from the conserved cysteine through the conserved F or W. The D gene is left open where the match is weak. Expanded clones are given a class, and other clones once, few, many or no size at all.

len	v_gene	j_gene	d_gene	abundance	CDR3aa	CDR3nt
16	TRBV19	TRBJ2-1	-	-	CASSIDHGGPYNEQFF	TGTGCCAGTAGTATAGATCACGGGGGACCCTACAATGAGCAGTTCTTC
15	TRBV10-3	TRBJ2-2	-	many	CAISDPHRDTGELFF	TGTGCCATCAGTGACCCACACAGGGACACCGGGGAGCTGTTTTTT
15	TRBV5-6	TRBJ1-6	-	many	CASSAWVFRNSPLHF	TGTGCCAGCAGCGCTTGGGTTTTTAGGAATTCACCCCTCCACTTT
14	TRBV3-1	TRBJ1-5	-	many	CASSQEPDNQPQHF	TGTGCCAGCAGCCAAGAGCCTGATAATCAGCCCCAGCATTTT
13	TRBV12-3/TRBV12-4	TRBJ2-6	-	many	CASSLVVGNVLTF	TGTGCCAGCAGTTTAGTAGTTGGCAACGTCCTGACTTTC
14	TRBV19	TRBJ2-5	-	few	CASSIRGGQETQYF	TGTGCCAGTAGTATCAGGGGAGGTCAAGAGACCCAGTACTTC
15	TRBV12-3/TRBV12-4	TRBJ1-2	TRBD1	many	CASRLSTGDGYGYTF	TGTGCCAGCAGGCTATCTACAGGGGATGGGTATGGCTACACCTTC
15	TRBV20-1	TRBJ1-5	TRBD1	-	CCAREGAYANQPQHF	TGCTGCGCTAGGGAGGGGGCCTACGCCAATCAGCCCCAGCATTTT
18	TRBV28	TRBJ1-5	TRBD1	many	CASSRDRGPPKGNQPQHF	TGTGCCAGCAGTAGGGACAGGGGACCCCCAAAGGGCAATCAGCCCCAGCATTTT
15	TRBV12-3/TRBV12-4	TRBJ1-5	-	few	CASSLGVRGNQPQHF	TGTGCCAGCAGTTTAGGAGTCAGGGGAAATCAGCCCCAGCATTTT
15	TRBV5-5	TRBJ2-7	-	many	CASSFPGHISYEQYF	TGTGCCAGCAGCTTTCCGGGACACATCTCCTACGAGCAGTACTTC
14	TRBV3-1	TRBJ2-7	-	-	CASSQLTAVGEQYF	TGTGCCAGCAGCCAACTGACGGCAGTCGGCGAGCAGTACTTC
15	TRBV3-1	TRBJ2-5	-	-	CATSQDPGRGETQYF	TGTGCCACCAGCCAAGATCCCGGACGGGGGGAGACCCAGTACTTC
13	TRBV29-1	TRBJ1-1	-	many	CSVEGAPNTEAFF	TGCAGCGTTGAAGGGGCTCCGAACACTGAAGCTTTCTTT
15	TRBV7-9	TRBJ2-7	-	many	CASSLEQGSSYEQYF	TGTGCCAGCAGCTTAGAGCAGGGGAGCTCCTACGAGCAGTACTTC